Below, one T cell receptor (beta chain) is given with its context. Its target is not known. V was trimmed by 2 bases and J by 2 bases, leaving 19 bases between them. This CDR3 region has 17 residues. Per the germline V gene, CDR1 is MDHEN and CDR2 is SYDVKM. A v3.0 immunoSEQ assay was performed at survey level. Profiled with immunoSEQ multiplex PCR; TCRdb holds only in-frame clones, not every one. Counted here are about 21,000 clones, just under 85% occurring once; the ten biggest clones make up approximately 4.6%. This sample is drawn from a study of long-term antiretroviral therapy in people with HIV. Study conclusions and caveats: With ART, diversity went up but was still lower than in transplant donor controls. Across all time points, the repertoire was dominated by clones that expanded before ART.

This TCR was sampled from a man younger than 35 with HIV. This chain joins TRBV28 and TRBJ2-7, with D maybe TRBD1 (5 bases). This material consisted of unsorted PBMCs, taken 0.5 years after starting antiretroviral therapy. The CDR3 loop is CASSLPPGSGTPYEQYF. CDR3 DNA: TGTGCCAGCAGTTTACCCCCAGGGTCAGGTACCCCCTACGAGCAGTACTTC.